What follows is one TCR beta chain and its context. Its antigen remains unknown. This record belongs to a study of blood T cells in healthy people across ages. Whole-study findings and limits: Those diversity estimates obtained from one million T cells were thought to be underestimates.

Combining a sample-barcoded 5' primer with a J-beta primer mix, a second PCR ran for 7 to 11 cycles. TCRdb reanalysed the 5' RACE reads using MiXCR and keeps one entry per CDR3 protein. The sample consists of more than 700,000 distinct CDR3 sequences, 46% of them appearing once. Germline V CDR1 and CDR2: DFQATT, SNEGSKA (reference sequence). Trimming took 6 bases from V and 3 from J, leaving 14 bases between them. This CDR3 comprises 14 residues. The material sequenced was blood. The rearrangement uses TRBV20-1 and TRBJ1-4; the D gene is possibly TRBD1 (5 bases). This receptor was obtained from an elderly man in good health. In DNA form, the CDR3 reads TGCAGTGCAGCAGGGTCGTCTCCTAATGAAAAACTGTTTTTT. Translated: CSAAGSSPNEKLFF.